A selection of T cell receptor beta chains follows, all from one sample in a study of T cell changes during pregnancy in multiple sclerosis. Sequencing used immunoSEQ multiplex PCR; TCRdb keeps in-frame clones, though not all of them. The sample yields roughly 110,000 clones, 91% seen once. Here the sequenced sample was peripheral blood, taken before pregnancy. The receptor set was obtained from a female donor with multiple sclerosis, enrolled in a pregnancy study. Both conserved end residues are part of each CDR3. Fields, in order: CDR3 length, clone size, V gene, D gene, J gene, CDR3 protein, CDR3 DNA. A D gene is named only where the DNA matches it firmly. Clone size is shown for a subset of rows, as once, few, many or a class of expanded clone.

len: 13
abundance: -
v_gene: TRBV6-6
d_gene: -
j_gene: TRBJ1-5
CDR3aa: CASSYSTGQPQHF
CDR3nt: TGTGCCAGCAGTTACTCGACTGGGCAGCCCCAGCATTTT

len: 17
abundance: -
v_gene: TRBV6-4
d_gene: TRBD1
j_gene: TRBJ2-7
CDR3aa: CASSYALGQGISYEQYF
CDR3nt: TGTGCCAGCAGTTACGCCCTGGGACAGGGAATTTCCTACGAGCAGTACTTC

len: 14
abundance: -
v_gene: TRBV6-1
d_gene: TRBD2
j_gene: TRBJ2-7
CDR3aa: CASSDSGGPYEQYF
CDR3nt: TGTGCCAGCAGTGATAGCGGGGGCCCCTACGAGCAGTACTTC

len: 16
abundance: -
v_gene: TRBV7-2
d_gene: TRBD2
j_gene: TRBJ2-5
CDR3aa: CASSLDRLARGETQYF
CDR3nt: TGTGCCAGCAGCTTAGACAGACTAGCGAGGGGGGAGACCCAGTACTTC

len: 15
abundance: -
v_gene: TRBV6-6
d_gene: TRBD1
j_gene: TRBJ2-7
CDR3aa: CASSPGQGTLYEQYF
CDR3nt: TGTGCCAGCAGTCCCGGACAGGGGACACTCTACGAGCAGTACTTC

len: 15
abundance: -
v_gene: TRBV5-6
d_gene: TRBD1
j_gene: TRBJ2-2
CDR3aa: CASRRTGANTGELFF
CDR3nt: TGTGCCAGCAGAAGGACAGGGGCGAACACCGGGGAGCTGTTTTTT

len: 16
abundance: -
v_gene: TRBV27
d_gene: TRBD2
j_gene: TRBJ2-1
CDR3aa: CASSLGLAGVDNEQFF
CDR3nt: TGTGCCAGCAGTCTAGGACTAGCGGGAGTGGACAATGAGCAGTTCTTC

len: 19
abundance: -
v_gene: TRBV7-9
d_gene: TRBD1
j_gene: TRBJ1-2
CDR3aa: CASSFWGDRGRFKNYGYTF
CDR3nt: TGTGCCAGCAGCTTCTGGGGGGACAGGGGACGATTTAAGAACTATGGCTACACCTTC

len: 11
abundance: -
v_gene: TRBV27
d_gene: -
j_gene: TRBJ2-7
CDR3aa: CASSSPYEQYF
CDR3nt: TGTGCCAGCAGTTCCCCATACGAGCAGTACTTC

len: 18
abundance: -
v_gene: TRBV18
d_gene: TRBD1
j_gene: TRBJ1-6
CDR3aa: CASSQSQGQGSYNSPLHF
CDR3nt: TGTGCCAGCTCTCAAAGCCAGGGACAGGGATCCTATAATTCACCCCTCCACTTT

len: 15
abundance: -
v_gene: TRBV7-9
d_gene: -
j_gene: TRBJ2-4
CDR3aa: CASSHPPRSGNIQYF
CDR3nt: TGTGCCAGCAGTCACCCTCCGCGTAGCGGAAACATTCAGTACTTC

len: 17
abundance: -
v_gene: TRBV9
d_gene: -
j_gene: TRBJ2-3
CDR3aa: CASSVRIGAGSTDTQYF
CDR3nt: TGTGCCAGCAGCGTGAGAATTGGTGCGGGGAGCACAGATACGCAGTATTTT

len: 14
abundance: once
v_gene: TRBV15
d_gene: -
j_gene: TRBJ1-2
CDR3aa: CATSRPATTYGYTF
CDR3nt: TGTGCCACCAGCAGACCGGCTACTACATATGGCTACACCTTC

len: 12
abundance: once
v_gene: TRBV10-2
d_gene: -
j_gene: TRBJ2-1
CDR3aa: CASSEGPGEQFF
CDR3nt: TGCGCCAGCAGTGAGGGGCCGGGGGAGCAGTTCTTC

len: 12
abundance: -
v_gene: TRBV7-6
d_gene: -
j_gene: TRBJ2-7
CDR3aa: CASSVTGSEQYF
CDR3nt: TGTGCCAGCAGTGTCACAGGCTCCGAGCAGTACTTC

len: 17
abundance: -
v_gene: TRBV11-2
d_gene: TRBD1
j_gene: TRBJ2-1
CDR3aa: CASSLHSGQATYNEQFF
CDR3nt: TGTGCCAGCAGCCTGCATTCGGGACAGGCAACCTACAATGAGCAGTTCTTC

len: 15
abundance: -
v_gene: TRBV30
d_gene: TRBD2
j_gene: TRBJ2-5
CDR3aa: CAWSVTSGSYETQYF
CDR3nt: TGTGCCTGGAGTGTCACTAGCGGGAGTTACGAGACCCAGTACTTC

len: 17
abundance: -
v_gene: TRBV10-1
d_gene: -
j_gene: TRBJ1-1
CDR3aa: CASSERFRGLTNTEAFF
CDR3nt: TGCGCCAGCAGTGAGAGGTTTAGGGGGTTAACGAACACTGAAGCTTTCTTT

len: 15
abundance: -
v_gene: TRBV28
d_gene: TRBD2
j_gene: TRBJ2-6
CDR3aa: CASNVGGAGANVLTF
CDR3nt: TGTGCCAGCAACGTGGGGGGGGCTGGGGCCAACGTCCTGACTTTC

len: 17
abundance: -
v_gene: TRBV10-3
d_gene: TRBD1
j_gene: TRBJ2-1
CDR3aa: CAISAKQGVGGYNEQFF
CDR3nt: TGTGCCATCAGTGCGAAGCAGGGGGTTGGGGGCTACAATGAGCAGTTCTTC

len: 13
abundance: once
v_gene: TRBV10-2
d_gene: -
j_gene: TRBJ1-5
CDR3aa: CASGEGPNQPQHF
CDR3nt: TGCGCCAGCGGTGAGGGCCCCAATCAGCCCCAGCATTTT

len: 18
abundance: -
v_gene: TRBV9
d_gene: TRBD2
j_gene: TRBJ2-2
CDR3aa: CASSALAGALPGTGELFF
CDR3nt: TGTGCCAGCAGCGCTCTAGCGGGGGCCCTGCCGGGCACCGGGGAGCTGTTTTTT

len: 11
abundance: few
v_gene: TRBV20-1
d_gene: -
j_gene: TRBJ1-1
CDR3aa: CSAPDGGSTFF
CDR3nt: TGCAGTGCTCCCGACGGGGGATCCACTTTCTTT

len: 16
abundance: -
v_gene: TRBV7-9
d_gene: TRBD1
j_gene: TRBJ2-5
CDR3aa: CASSLVGRGRAETQYF
CDR3nt: TGTGCCAGCAGCTTAGTAGGCAGGGGGCGCGCCGAGACCCAGTACTTC

len: 16
abundance: once
v_gene: TRBV29-1
d_gene: TRBD1
j_gene: TRBJ1-1
CDR3aa: CSVEDLEGALLTEAFF
CDR3nt: TGCAGCGTTGAAGATCTCGAGGGGGCGCTTCTCACTGAAGCTTTCTTT

len: 17
abundance: -
v_gene: TRBV5-1
d_gene: TRBD1
j_gene: TRBJ2-2
CDR3aa: CASSLVSRGTNTGELFF
CDR3nt: TGCGCCAGCAGCTTGGTCTCCAGGGGGACGAACACCGGGGAGCTGTTTTTT

len: 13
abundance: few
v_gene: TRBV6-1
d_gene: -
j_gene: TRBJ1-5
CDR3aa: CASSDGVGQPQHF
CDR3nt: TGTGCCAGCAGTGATGGAGTCGGTCAGCCCCAGCATTTT

len: 16
abundance: -
v_gene: TRBV27
d_gene: TRBD2
j_gene: TRBJ2-7
CDR3aa: CASSLAGGPGSYEQYF
CDR3nt: TGTGCCAGCAGTTTAGCGGGAGGGCCCGGCTCCTACGAGCAGTACTTC

len: 15
abundance: -
v_gene: TRBV7-9
d_gene: -
j_gene: TRBJ1-2
CDR3aa: CASTGEGVTNYGYTF
CDR3nt: TGTGCCAGCACCGGGGAGGGGGTAACTAACTATGGCTACACCTTC